Listed here are 17 T cell receptor beta chains from one sample, sequenced in a study of cytomegalovirus exposure and HLA in healthy donors. PCR used 60 Vbeta primers and 13 Jbeta primers. Sequencing was performed with immunoSEQ multiplex PCR; in TCRdb, only in-frame clones are kept and a portion is missing. The table includes approximately 190,000 clones, nearly 80% detected once. The sequenced sample consisted of PBMCs. The source of these receptors is a woman younger than 45 in good health and CMV-seropositive.

This chain uses TRBV5-8 with TRBJ2-1; TRBD1 matches at 7 bases. The trim removed 2 bases at V and 8 bases at J, leaving 4 bases unmatched. Per germline, CDR1 SGHTS and CDR2 YDEGEE. The CDR3 contains 13 residues. The CDR3 nucleotides are TGTGCCAGCAGCTTTCACAGGGGATATGAGCAGTTCTTC. Translating it yields CASSFHRGYEQFF.

The V and J genes are TRBV27 and TRBJ2-1, with a weak D call TRBD1 (6 bases). The ends were cut back, 4 bases at V and 2 bases at J, with 12 bases in the middle. Germline V gene data show CDR1 as MNHEY and CDR2 as SMNVEV (reference sequence). The CDR3 runs 15 residues. The CDR3 here is CASSSLGGTYNEQFF. The DNA of the CDR3 is TGTGCCAGCAGTTCTTTAGGGGGTACCTACAATGAGCAGTTCTTC.

This clone has just one count. V is TRBV9 and J is TRBJ1-2; TRBD1 matches at 8 bases. The CDR3 is 15 amino acids. J lost 6 bases, V lost 2 bases, and 9 bases had no gene match. The germline V gene has CDR1 SGDLS and CDR2 YYNGEE. The CDR3 spells CASSVEQGGANGYTF. As DNA, the CDR3 is TGTGCCAGCAGCGTTGAACAGGGGGGAGCCAATGGCTACACCTTC.

The chain combines TRBV5-1 with TRBJ2-5; D may be TRBD1 (6 bases). CDR3 length: 14 amino acids. CDR1 is SGHRS, CDR2 YFSETQ, per germline. Trimming took off 2 bases at V and 3 bases at J, with 11 bases between the two ends. In nucleotides, the CDR3 is TGCGCCAGCAGCTTTGTGGCAGGGGAAGAGACCCAGTACTTC. It is translated as CASSFVAGEETQYF.

This sequence joins TRBV10-3 and TRBJ1-2, with 8 bases that match TRBD1. The germline CDR1 and CDR2 sequences are ENHRY and SYGVKD. The junction had 3 bases not matched to a gene; V was cut back by 7 bases and J by 2 bases. This CDR3 is 13 amino acids long. DNA for the CDR3: TGTGCCATCACCGGGACAGGAAACTATGGCTACACCTTC. This translates into CAITGTGNYGYTF.

The genes are TRBV5-1 and TRBJ2-4; 7 bases map to TRBD2. V lost 2 bases to trimming and J lost 3 bases; unmatched junction nucleotides: 11. The CDR3 totals 17 residues. The germline CDR1 and CDR2 sequences are SGHRS and YFSETQ. CDR3 loop: CASSLDPSSGDKNIQYF. The CDR3 nucleotides read TGCGCCAGCAGCTTAGACCCGTCTAGCGGCGACAAAAACATTCAGTACTTC.

The V and J genes are TRBV13 and TRBJ2-2; a weak D match, TRBD2 (5 bases). CDR1 is PRHDT and CDR2 is FYEKMQ in the germline V gene (reference sequence). Deletions cut 5 bases from V and 6 bases from J, with 16 bases between. The CDR3 is 15 amino acids. The CDR3 bases are TGTGCCAGCAGCCCGGGGTCGGGCGTCCCCGGGGAGCTGTTTTTT. As protein: CASSPGSGVPGELFF.

This clone showed up just once. The chain combines TRBV19 with TRBJ1-5; D is possibly TRBD1 (5 bases). Between the trimmed V and J ends, which lost 5 bases and 9 bases, there was a span of 11 bases. Germline-derived CDR1 and CDR2 are LNHDA and SQIVND (reference sequence). The CDR3 sequence is 12 residues long. The DNA for the CDR3 is TGTGCCAGTAGTCAAATCGGGGGGCCCCAGCATTTT. This encodes CASSQIGGPQHF.

This clone was seen a handful of times. This rearrangement joins TRBV6-4 to TRBJ2-5; TRBD2 aligns across 8 bases. CDR1 is MRHNA and CDR2 is SNTAGT in the germline V gene. This CDR3 has 14 amino acids. The J segment lost 5 bases and the V segment lost 6 bases, leaving 8 bases of the junction unmatched. For the CDR3, the DNA is TGTGCCAGCAGCTTAGCGGGGTGGGAGGAGACCCAGTACTTC. It codes for CASSLAGWEETQYF.

The V gene is TRBV28, the J gene TRBJ1-2; no clear D. Germline CDR1 MDHEN, CDR2 SYDVKM. CDR3 length: 14 residues. V was cut by 3 bases and J by 7 bases, with 15 bases left in between. In nucleotides, the CDR3 is TGTGCCAGCAGTTTGGTTTCGGCGGGAAGTGGCTACACCTTC. Its protein is CASSLVSAGSGYTF.

This chain joins TRBV5-6 and TRBJ2-3; D is undetermined. The germline gives CDR1 SGHDT, CDR2 YYEEEE. This CDR3 has 12 residues. Trimming removed 2 bases from V and 11 bases from J, with 12 bases in between. The CDR3 loop is CASSFVTGGQYF. For the CDR3, the DNA is TGTGCCAGCAGCTTTGTCACTGGCGGGCAGTATTTT.

The chain employs TRBV19 and TRBJ2-1; D may be TRBD2 (5 bases). Trimming shortened V by 7 bases and J by 4 bases, and 8 bases separated the two germline ends. The germline CDR1 and CDR2 sequences are LNHDA and SQIVND (reference sequence). The CDR3 is 12 residues long. CDR3 in amino acids: CASTGIYNEQFF. The CDR3 nucleotides read TGTGCCAGTACCGGGATATACAATGAGCAGTTCTTC.

The chain links TRBV25-1 to TRBJ2-5, with 8 positions matching TRBD2. The J call may be in error: the DNA end matches TRBJ2-7 better. The CDR3 sequence is 12 residues long. CDR1 MGHDK and CDR2 SYGVNS come from the germline V gene. For the CDR3, the DNA is TGTGCCAGCAGTGTAGCGGGAAACGAGCAGTACTTC. The encoded protein is CASSVAGNEQYF.

The V call is TRBV11-2, the J call TRBJ1-4, with D perhaps TRBD1 (6 bases). CDR1 and CDR2 (germline): SGHAT, FQNNGV. The ends were cut back, 5 bases at V and 4 bases at J, with 14 bases in the middle. CDR3 length: 15 amino acids. CDR3 loop: CASSLLQGYNEKLFF. CDR3 nucleotides: TGTGCCAGCAGCCTTTTACAGGGATATAATGAAAAACTGTTTTTT. Complete variable domain (other parts from reference TRBV11-2 and TRBJ1-4): EAGVAQSPRYKIIEKRQSVAFWCNPISGHATLYWYQQILGQGPKLLIQFQNNGVVDDSQLPKDRFSAERLKGVDSTLKIQPAKLEDSAVYLCASSLLQGYNEKLFFGSGTQLSVL.

V is TRBV10-3 and J is TRBJ2-1, with 10 bases matching TRBD2. V trimming: 4 bases; J trimming: 4 bases; junction bases outside the gene matches: 4. CDR3 length: 15 amino acids. The germline V gene encodes CDR1 ENHRY and CDR2 SYGVKD. The DNA of the CDR3 is TGTGCCATCAGTGTTAGCGGGGGGACTTACAATGAGCAGTTCTTC. It is translated as CAISVSGGTYNEQFF.

The rearrangement joins TRBV28 to TRBJ2-7; no reliable D call. Per the germline V gene, CDR1 is MDHEN and CDR2 is SYDVKM. The germline V and J ends were trimmed by 6 bases and 5 bases, with 11 bases remaining between them. This CDR3 is built from 12 residues. CDR3 amino acids: CASSSDTDEQYF. CDR3 nucleotides: TGTGCCAGCAGCTCAGACACCGACGAGCAGTACTTC.

The rearrangement links TRBV25-1 to TRBJ1-2; no reliable D call. Germline V CDR1 and CDR2: MGHDK, SYGVNS. The CDR3 length is 15 residues. V lost 2 bases to trimming and J lost 0 bases, with 10 bases between them. CDR3 bases: TGTGCCAGCAGTGAAAGTCGCAGAACTAACTATGGCTACACCTTC. It encodes CASSESRRTNYGYTF.